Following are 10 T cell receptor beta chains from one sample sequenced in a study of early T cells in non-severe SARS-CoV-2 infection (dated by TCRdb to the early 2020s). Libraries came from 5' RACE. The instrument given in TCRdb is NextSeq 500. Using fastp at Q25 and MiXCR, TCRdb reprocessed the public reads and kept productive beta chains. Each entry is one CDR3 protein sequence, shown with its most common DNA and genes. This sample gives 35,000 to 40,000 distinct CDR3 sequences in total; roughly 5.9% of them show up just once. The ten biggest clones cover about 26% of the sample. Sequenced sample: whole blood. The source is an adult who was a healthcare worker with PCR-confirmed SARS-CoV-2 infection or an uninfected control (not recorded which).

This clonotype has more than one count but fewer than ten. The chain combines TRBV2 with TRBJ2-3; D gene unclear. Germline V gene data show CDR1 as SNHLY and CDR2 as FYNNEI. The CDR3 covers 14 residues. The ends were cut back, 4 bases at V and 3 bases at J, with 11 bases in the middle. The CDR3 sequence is CASSATYKTDTQYF. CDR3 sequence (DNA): TGTGCCAGCAGTGCGACCTACAAGACAGATACGCAGTATTTT.

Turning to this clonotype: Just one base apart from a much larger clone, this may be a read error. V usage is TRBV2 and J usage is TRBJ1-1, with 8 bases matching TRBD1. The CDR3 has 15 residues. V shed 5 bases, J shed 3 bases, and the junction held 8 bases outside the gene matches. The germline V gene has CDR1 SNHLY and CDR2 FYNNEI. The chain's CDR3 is CASSSLGQVDTEAFF. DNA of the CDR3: TGTGCCAGCAGTTCCTTGGGACAGGTGGACACTGAAGCTTTCTTT.

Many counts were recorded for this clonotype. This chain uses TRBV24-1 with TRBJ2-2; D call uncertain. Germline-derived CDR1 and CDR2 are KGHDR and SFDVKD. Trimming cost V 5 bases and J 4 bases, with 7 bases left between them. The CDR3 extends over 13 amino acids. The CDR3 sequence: CATSGSFTGELFF. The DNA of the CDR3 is TGTGCCACCAGTGGGAGTTTCACCGGGGAGCTGTTTTTT.

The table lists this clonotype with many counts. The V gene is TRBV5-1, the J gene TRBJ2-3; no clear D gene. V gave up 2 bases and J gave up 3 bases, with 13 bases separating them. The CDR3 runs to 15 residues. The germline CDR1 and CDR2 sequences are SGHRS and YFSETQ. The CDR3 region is CASSFRPLRTDTQYF. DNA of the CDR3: TGCGCCAGCAGCTTCCGGCCTCTTCGAACAGATACGCAGTATTTT.

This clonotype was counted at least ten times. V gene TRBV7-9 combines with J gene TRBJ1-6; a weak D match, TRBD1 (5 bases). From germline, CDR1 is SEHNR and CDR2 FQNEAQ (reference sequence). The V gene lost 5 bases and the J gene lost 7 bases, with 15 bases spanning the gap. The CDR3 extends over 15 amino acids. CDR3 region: CASSPIRVSNSPLHF. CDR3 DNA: TGTGCCAGCAGCCCGATCAGGGTCTCGAATTCACCCCTCCACTTT.

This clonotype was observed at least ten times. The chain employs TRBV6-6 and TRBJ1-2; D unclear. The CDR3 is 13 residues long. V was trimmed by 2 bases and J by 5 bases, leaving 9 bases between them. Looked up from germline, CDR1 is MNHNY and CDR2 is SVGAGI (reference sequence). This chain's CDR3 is CASSYGWEYGYTF. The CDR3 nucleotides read TGTGCCAGCAGTTACGGGTGGGAATATGGCTACACCTTC.

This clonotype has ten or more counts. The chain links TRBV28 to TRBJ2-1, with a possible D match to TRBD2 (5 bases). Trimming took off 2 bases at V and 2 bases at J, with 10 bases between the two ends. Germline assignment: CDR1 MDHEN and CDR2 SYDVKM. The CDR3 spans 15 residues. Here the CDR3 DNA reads TGTGCCAGCAGTTTACGAGGGATTACCTACAATGAGCAGTTCTTC. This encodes CASSLRGITYNEQFF.

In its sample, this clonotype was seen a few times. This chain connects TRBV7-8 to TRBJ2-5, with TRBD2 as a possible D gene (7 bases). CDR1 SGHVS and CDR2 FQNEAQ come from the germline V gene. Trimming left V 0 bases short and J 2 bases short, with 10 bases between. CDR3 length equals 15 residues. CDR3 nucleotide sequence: TGTGCCAGCAGCTTAGCGGGGGGGCGACAAGAGACCCAGTACTTC. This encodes CASSLAGGRQETQYF.

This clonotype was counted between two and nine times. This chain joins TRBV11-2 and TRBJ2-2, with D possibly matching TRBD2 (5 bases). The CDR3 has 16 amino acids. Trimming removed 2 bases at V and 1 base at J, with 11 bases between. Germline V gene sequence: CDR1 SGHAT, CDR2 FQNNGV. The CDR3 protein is CASSLSSGVNTGELFF. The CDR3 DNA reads TGTGCCAGCAGCTTATCATCCGGGGTGAACACCGGGGAGCTGTTTTTT.

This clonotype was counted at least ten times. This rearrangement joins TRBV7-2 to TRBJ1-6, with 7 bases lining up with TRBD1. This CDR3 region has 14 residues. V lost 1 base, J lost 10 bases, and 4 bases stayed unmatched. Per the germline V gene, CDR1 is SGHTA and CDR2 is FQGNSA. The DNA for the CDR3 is TGTGCCAGCAGCTTAGACAGGGGAGGATCACCCCTCCACTTT. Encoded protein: CASSLDRGGSPLHF.